This T cell receptor (beta chain) was captured by sequencing in a study of T cells expressing NK-cell markers. TCRdb re-analyzed the 5' RACE reads; it lists each CDR3 protein once, without DNA. The sample table sets out roughly 150,000 distinct CDR3 sequences. CDR1 and CDR2 from the germline V gene are MNHEY and SVGAGI. CDR3 size: 16 residues. The source of this sequence is a man between 18 and 69 years old in good health. The chain recombines TRBV6-5 with TRBJ1-2; as DNA is missing, the TRBD1 call by TCRdb cannot be tested. What was sequenced was blood T cells: a sorted CD56 or NKG2C T cell subset, CD4+ or CD8+ T cells, or bulk PBMC T cells (not recorded which). The CDR3 sequence is CASSLQGPVTNYGYTF.